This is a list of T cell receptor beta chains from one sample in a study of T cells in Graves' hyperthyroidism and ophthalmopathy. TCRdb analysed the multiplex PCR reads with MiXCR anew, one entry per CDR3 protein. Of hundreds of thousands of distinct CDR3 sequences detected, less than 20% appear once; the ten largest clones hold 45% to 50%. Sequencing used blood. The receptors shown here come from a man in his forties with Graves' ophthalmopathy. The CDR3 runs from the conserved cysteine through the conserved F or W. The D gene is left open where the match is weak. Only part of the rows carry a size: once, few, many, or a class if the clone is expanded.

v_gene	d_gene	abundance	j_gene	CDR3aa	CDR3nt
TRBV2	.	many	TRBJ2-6	CASSSNTGRRSGANVLTF	TGTGCCAGCAGTTCAAATACGGGACGGCGCTCTGGGGCCAACGTCCTGACTTTC
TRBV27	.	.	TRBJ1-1	CASSLVGAQAFF	TGTGCCAGCAGTTTAGTGGGGGCTCAAGCTTTCTTT
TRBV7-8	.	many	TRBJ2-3	CASTSTLGGANTDTQYF	TGTGCCAGCACCTCAACATTGGGGGGGGCCAACACAGATACGCAGTATTTT
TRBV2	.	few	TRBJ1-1	CASSEAPGGFEAFF	TGTGCCAGCAGTGAAGCGCCGGGGGGGTTTGAAGCTTTCTTT
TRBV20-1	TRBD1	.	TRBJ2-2	CSAGGQGNTGELFF	TGCAGTGCTGGGGGACAGGGTAACACCGGGGAGCTGTTTTTT
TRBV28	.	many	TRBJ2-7	CASSTGGLYEQYF	TGTGCCAGCAGCACCGGAGGCTTGTACGAGCAGTACTTC
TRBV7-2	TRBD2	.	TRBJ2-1	CASSLAQLAAHNEQFF	TGTGCCAGCAGCTTAGCGCAACTAGCGGCCCACAATGAGCAGTTCTTC
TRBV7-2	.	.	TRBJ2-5	CASSFIQETQYF	TGTGCCAGCAGCTTTATCCAGGAGACCCAGTACTTC
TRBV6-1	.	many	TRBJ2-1	CASSVREEREQFF	TGTGCCAGCAGTGTGCGGGAAGAGCGTGAGCAGTTCTTC
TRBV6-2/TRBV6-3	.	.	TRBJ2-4	CASSDNRGGAKNIQYF	TGTGCCAGCAGTGACAACAGGGGGGGGGCCAAAAACATTCAGTACTTC
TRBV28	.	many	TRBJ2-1	CASTSQPNEQFF	TGTGCCAGCACCTCCCAACCCAATGAGCAGTTCTTC
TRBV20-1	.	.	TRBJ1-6	CSATRVDLSSPLHF	TGCAGTGCTACCAGGGTAGATCTAAGTTCACCCCTCCACTTT
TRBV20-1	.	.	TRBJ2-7	CSARDRRHRYEQYF	TGCAGTGCTAGAGATCGGCGACATCGCTACGAGCAGTACTTC
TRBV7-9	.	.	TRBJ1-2	CASSLSGGTGFSGYTF	TGTGCCAGCAGCTTATCCGGGGGTACAGGGTTTAGTGGCTACACCTTC
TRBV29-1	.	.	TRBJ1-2	CSAAGNYGYTF	TGCAGCGCAGCCGGGAACTATGGCTACACCTTC
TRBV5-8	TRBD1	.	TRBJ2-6	CASSLRTGNSGANVLTF	TGTGCCAGCAGCCTCAGGACAGGGAACTCTGGGGCCAACGTCCTGACTTTC
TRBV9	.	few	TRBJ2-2	CASSVSLAGELFF	TGTGCCAGCAGCGTATCCCTCGCCGGGGAGCTGTTTTTT
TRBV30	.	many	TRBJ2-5	CAWSRTIGETQYF	TGTGCCTGGAGCCGGACTATAGGCGAGACCCAGTACTTC
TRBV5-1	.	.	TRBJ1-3	CASSLESASGNTIYF	TGCGCCAGCAGCTTGGAGTCAGCCTCTGGAAACACCATATATTTT
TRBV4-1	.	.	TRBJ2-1	CASSPTSGVRDEQFF	TGCGCCAGCAGCCCGACTTCAGGGGTGAGGGATGAGCAGTTCTTC
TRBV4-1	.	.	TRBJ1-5	CASSQEYRSGNQPQHF	TGCGCCAGCAGCCAAGAGTACAGGTCAGGCAATCAGCCCCAGCATTTT
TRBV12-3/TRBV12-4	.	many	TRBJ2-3	CASSFLGVDTQYF	TGTGCCAGCAGTTTTCTCGGAGTAGATACGCAGTATTTT
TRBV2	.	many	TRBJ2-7	CASSEDGGEQYF	TGTGCCAGCAGTGAAGATGGGGGCGAGCAGTACTTC
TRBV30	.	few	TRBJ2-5	CAGGAAQETQYF	TGTGCCGGGGGCGCGGCCCAAGAGACCCAGTACTTC
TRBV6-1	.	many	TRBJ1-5	CASTRTQGQPQHF	TGTGCCAGCACCAGGACACAAGGACAGCCCCAGCATTTT
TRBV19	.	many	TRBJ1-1	CASSIRPNTEAFF	TGTGCCAGCAGCATCAGACCGAACACTGAAGCTTTCTTT
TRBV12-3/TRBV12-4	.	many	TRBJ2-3	CASSALTDTQYF	TGTGCCAGCAGCGCTCTCACAGATACGCAGTATTTT
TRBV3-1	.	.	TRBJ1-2	CASSQDRQAYGYTF	TGTGCCAGCAGCCAAGATCGACAGGCCTATGGCTACACCTTC
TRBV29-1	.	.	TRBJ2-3	CSAEWADTQYF	TGCAGCGCTGAATGGGCAGATACGCAGTATTTT
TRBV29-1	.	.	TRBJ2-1	CSVGWGRNNEQFF	TGCAGCGTTGGATGGGGGAGGAACAATGAGCAGTTCTTC
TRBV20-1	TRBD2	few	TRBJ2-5	CSAVFLAGQETQYF	TGCAGTGCCGTATTCTTAGCGGGCCAAGAGACCCAGTACTTC
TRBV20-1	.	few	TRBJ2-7	CSARDYGSYEQYF	TGCAGTGCTAGAGATTATGGCTCCTACGAGCAGTACTTC
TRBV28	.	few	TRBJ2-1	CASSLRGGILYNEQFF	TGTGCCAGCAGTTTACGGGGCGGAATATTATACAATGAGCAGTTCTTC
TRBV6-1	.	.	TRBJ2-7	CASSESTVLQYF	TGTGCCAGCAGTGAGTCTACCGTGTTGCAGTACTTC
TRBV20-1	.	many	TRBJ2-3	CSAEGDTDTQYF	TGCAGTGCCGAGGGTGACACAGATACGCAGTATTTT
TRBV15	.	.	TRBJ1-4	CATSRPGPNEKLFF	TGTGCCACCAGCAGACCGGGGCCCAATGAAAAACTGTTTTTT
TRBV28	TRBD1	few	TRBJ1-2	CASSLWDRDDGYTF	TGTGCCAGCAGCTTGTGGGACAGGGACGATGGCTACACCTTC
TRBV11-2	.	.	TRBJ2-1	CASSLRLVPQTREQFF	TGTGCCAGCAGCTTACGTCTGGTTCCCCAGACGAGGGAGCAGTTCTTC
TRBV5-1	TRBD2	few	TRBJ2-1	CASSMGLAGGLARFYNEQFF	TGCGCCAGCAGCATGGGACTAGCGGGGGGGCTTGCGAGGTTCTACAATGAGCAGTTCTTC
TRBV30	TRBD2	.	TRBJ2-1	CAWSLGLAGVREQFF	TGTGCCTGGAGTCTCGGACTAGCGGGAGTGCGGGAGCAGTTCTTC
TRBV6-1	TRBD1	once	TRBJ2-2	CASHTGEGTGELFF	TGTGCCAGCCACACAGGGGAAGGAACCGGGGAGCTGTTTTTT
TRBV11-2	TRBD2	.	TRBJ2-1	CASGYPPTGTSGSLVEQFF	TGTGCCAGCGGATACCCCCCTACCGGGACTAGCGGGAGTCTGGTTGAGCAGTTCTTC
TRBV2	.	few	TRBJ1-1	CASRRTPNTEAFF	TGTGCCAGCCGAAGAACCCCGAACACTGAAGCTTTCTTT
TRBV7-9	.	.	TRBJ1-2	CASSLRADGYTF	TGTGCCAGCAGCTTAAGAGCCGATGGCTACACCTTC
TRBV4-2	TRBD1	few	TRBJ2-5	CASSQDWTPRTGGETQYF	TGTGCCAGCAGCCAAGATTGGACCCCGAGGACAGGGGGAGAGACCCAGTACTTC
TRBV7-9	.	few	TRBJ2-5	CASSLDGGIGETQYF	TGTGCCAGCAGCTTAGATGGGGGTATTGGAGAGACCCAGTACTTC
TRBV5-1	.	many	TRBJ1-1	CASSPGPTNTEAFF	TGCGCCAGCAGCCCAGGACCGACGAACACTGAAGCTTTCTTT
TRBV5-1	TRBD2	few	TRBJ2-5	CASSLGGSGETQYF	TGCGCCAGCAGCTTGGGCGGGAGCGGGGAGACCCAGTACTTC
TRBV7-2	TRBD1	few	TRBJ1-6	CASSPYGTVNSPLHF	TGTGCCAGCAGCCCGTACGGGACAGTCAATTCACCCCTCCACTTT
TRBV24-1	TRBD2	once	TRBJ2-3	CATSDHSGGARDTQYF	TGTGCCACCAGTGATCATAGCGGGGGGGCCCGAGATACGCAGTATTTT
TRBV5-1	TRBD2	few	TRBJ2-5	CASSLGNSGGAETQYF	TGCGCCAGCAGCTTGGGTAATAGCGGGGGGGCAGAGACCCAGTACTTC